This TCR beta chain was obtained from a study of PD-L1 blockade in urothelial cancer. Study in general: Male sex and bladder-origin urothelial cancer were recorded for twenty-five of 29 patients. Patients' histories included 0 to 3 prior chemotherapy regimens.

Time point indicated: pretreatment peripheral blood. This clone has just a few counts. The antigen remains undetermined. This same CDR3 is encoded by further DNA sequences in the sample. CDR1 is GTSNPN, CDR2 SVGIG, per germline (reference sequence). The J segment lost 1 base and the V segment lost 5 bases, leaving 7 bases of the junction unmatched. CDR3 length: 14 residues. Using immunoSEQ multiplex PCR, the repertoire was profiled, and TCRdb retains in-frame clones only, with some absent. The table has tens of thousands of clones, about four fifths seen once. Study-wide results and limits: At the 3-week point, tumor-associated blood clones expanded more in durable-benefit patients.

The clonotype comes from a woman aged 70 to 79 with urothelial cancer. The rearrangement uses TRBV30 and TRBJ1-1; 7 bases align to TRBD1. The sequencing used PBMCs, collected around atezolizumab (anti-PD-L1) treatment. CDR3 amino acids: CAWEKQGTNTEAFF. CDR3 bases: TGTGCCTGGGAGAAACAGGGGACGAACACTGAAGCTTTCTTT.